Each of the 31 T cell receptor beta chains below was sequenced from the same sample in a study of neoadjuvant nivolumab and ipilimumab in lung cancer. Profiled with immunoSEQ multiplex PCR; TCRdb holds only in-frame clones, not every one. Among tens of thousands of clones listed, about nine tenths were seen once. This specimen was peripheral blood, taken after neoadjuvant nivolumab, alone or with ipilimumab, at or shortly before surgery. These receptors came from an adult with non-small cell lung cancer.

This clone was counted between two and nine times. The rearrangement uses TRBV7-9 and TRBJ1-1; D possibly corresponds to TRBD1 (6 bases). The CDR3 is 13 residues long. The V end lost 1 base, the J end lost 4 bases, and 7 bases lay between the germline ends. Germline lookup yields CDR1 SEHNR and CDR2 FQNEAQ (reference sequence). This chain's CDR3 is CASSLEGGTEAFF. CDR3 in DNA: TGTGCCAGCAGCTTAGAAGGGGGCACTGAAGCTTTCTTT.

This clone showed up just once. The chain is built from TRBV18 and TRBJ2-2; D is possibly TRBD1 (6 bases). V dropped 0 bases and J dropped 0 bases, with 14 bases sitting between them. This CDR3 has 18 residues. Germline V gives CDR1 KGHSH, CDR2 LQKENI. This CDR3 is CASSPPRDIHANTGELFF. CDR3 nucleotide sequence: TGTGCCAGCTCACCACCGAGGGACATACACGCGAACACCGGGGAGCTGTTTTTT.

This chain uses TRBV28 with TRBJ1-1; TRBD1 might be the D (5 bases). V lost 1 base, J lost 5 bases, and 11 bases lay in between. Germline V gene sequence: CDR1 MDHEN, CDR2 SYDVKM. This CDR3 spans 14 amino acids. CDR3 nucleotide sequence: TGTGCCAGCAGTTTATCTGGGGCGCGAACTGAAGCTTTCTTT. It specifies CASSLSGARTEAFF.

The CDR3 nucleotides are TGTGCCAGCAGGGACGAGGCGCGTGAGCAGTTCTTC. This translates into CASRDEAREQFF. The rearrangement uses TRBV2 and TRBJ2-1, with no clear D. The CDR3 covers 12 residues. V lost 6 bases, J lost 9 bases, and 12 bases lay in between. The germline CDR1 and CDR2 sequences are SNHLY and FYNNEI. Filled out from reference TRBV2 and TRBJ2-1, the complete variable domain reads EPEVTQTPSHQVTQMGQEVILRCVPISNHLYFYWYRQILGQKVEFLVSFYNNEISEKSEIFDDQFSVERPDGSNFTLKIRSTKLEDSAMYFCASRDEAREQFFGPGTRLTVL.

The V call is TRBV6-1, the J call TRBJ1-5, with 9 bases identical to TRBD1. The CDR3 is made up of 16 amino acids. V shed 4 bases, J shed 3 bases, and the junction held 7 bases outside the gene matches. The germline V gene encodes CDR1 MNHNS and CDR2 SASEGT. The CDR3: CASSGGGQGSNQPQHF. The CDR3, as DNA: TGTGCCAGCAGTGGGGGAGGACAGGGGTCCAATCAGCCCCAGCATTTT.

This clone was found once. This chain joins TRBV14 and TRBJ2-2; 7 nucleotides line up with TRBD2. CDR3 size: 14 residues. The germline CDR1 and CDR2 sequences are SGHDN and FVKESK. The V segment lost 6 bases and the J segment 8 bases; nucleotides outside the gene matches: 9. CDR3 in amino acids: CASSRFSGFGELFF. The CDR3 region has the DNA TGTGCCAGCAGTCGATTTAGCGGGTTTGGGGAGCTGTTTTTT.

The V and J genes are TRBV25-1 and TRBJ1-5; D is uncertain. Germline CDR1 is MGHDK and CDR2 is SYGVNS. The CDR3 runs to 14 residues. Trimming left V 10 bases short and J 0 bases short, with 13 bases between. CDR3 nucleotides: TGTGCCAACCTAGACGATAATAGCAATCAGCCCCAGCATTTT. Translation: CANLDDNSNQPQHF.

The rearrangement uses TRBV5-1 and TRBJ2-3; possibly TRBD1 or TRBD2 for D (5 bases each). Germline CDR1 reads SGHRS; CDR2 reads YFSETQ. The V end lost 1 base, the J end lost 2 bases, and 14 bases lay between the germline ends. The CDR3 has 16 amino acids. The CDR3: CASSLKTAANTDTQYF. As DNA, the CDR3 is TGCGCCAGCAGCTTGAAGACAGCGGCGAACACAGATACGCAGTATTTT.

The chain uses TRBV5-8 and TRBJ1-1; possible D gene TRBD1, 6 bases. The CDR3 is 15 amino acids. V was clipped by 6 bases and J by 4 bases, with 19 bases between them. CDR1 and CDR2 (germline): SGHTS, YDEGEE. The CDR3 DNA sequence: TGTGCCAGCACCCTGTTGGGGGCGAGTTTCACTGAAGCTTTCTTT. It yields the protein CASTLLGASFTEAFF.

This chain joins TRBV5-1 and TRBJ2-3; D is unclear. V was pared by 0 bases and J by 0 bases, with 5 bases between. This CDR3 spans 14 amino acids. CDR1 is SGHRS and CDR2 is YFSETQ in the germline V gene. The CDR3 loop is CASSLEGSTDTQYF. The CDR3, as DNA: TGCGCCAGCAGCTTGGAGGGCAGCACAGATACGCAGTATTTT.

This chain uses TRBV10-3 with TRBJ2-7; weak D call: TRBD2 (5 bases). CDR1 is ENHRY, CDR2 SYGVKD, per germline. CDR3 length: 13 residues. Trimming took 0 bases from V and 5 from J, leaving 8 bases between them. The CDR3 DNA sequence: TGTGCCATCAGTGAGTCTGAGGGTCACGAGCAGTACTTC. Its protein is CAISESEGHEQYF.

The chain combines TRBV7-8 with TRBJ2-1; 10 bases line up with TRBD2. Germline lookup yields CDR1 SGHVS and CDR2 FQNEAQ. The CDR3 has 15 amino acids. V lost 0 bases and J lost 8; bases outside the gene matches: 4. CDR3 loop: CASSLAAGGPYEQFF. CDR3 nucleotide sequence: TGTGCCAGCAGCTTAGCAGCGGGGGGGCCATATGAGCAGTTCTTC.

Written as DNA, the CDR3 is TGTGCCAGCAGAGCCGAGCGGGGGGGCCTAAAGACCCAGTACTTC. Translated, it gives CASRAERGGLKTQYF. This sequence joins TRBV27 and TRBJ2-5; 10 bases are shared with TRBD2. After removal of 6 bases from V and 6 bases from J, the junction contained 10 bases not matched to a gene. The germline V gene has CDR1 MNHEY and CDR2 SMNVEV (reference sequence). The CDR3 is made up of 15 amino acids.

The rearrangement links TRBV5-4 to TRBJ1-6; D not resolved. The germline V gene encodes CDR1 SGHNT and CDR2 YYREEE (reference sequence). Trimming shortened V by 0 bases and J by 10 bases, and 5 bases separated the two germline ends. The CDR3 is 12 residues long. The CDR3 protein is CASSLGMSPLHF. Here the CDR3 DNA reads TGTGCCAGCAGCTTGGGTATGTCACCCCTCCACTTT. Variable domain in full (rest from reference TRBV5-4 and TRBJ1-6): ETGVTQSPTHLIKTRGQQVTLRCSSQSGHNTVSWYQQALGQGPQFIFQYYREEENGRGNFPPRFSGLQFPNYSSELNVNALELDDSALYLCASSLGMSPLHFGNGTRLTVT.

This chain joins TRBV6-5 and TRBJ1-1, with TRBD1 matching over 8 bases. The CDR3 totals 13 residues. Germline V lookup: CDR1 MNHEY, CDR2 SVGAGI. The trim removed 5 bases at V and 3 bases at J, leaving 2 bases unmatched. For the CDR3, the DNA is TGTGCCAGCAGTGGACAGGGTGACACTGAAGCTTTCTTT. Its protein product is CASSGQGDTEAFF.

The chain has TRBV12-5 and TRBJ1-6; D gene unclear. Germline values: CDR1 LGHNT, CDR2 FRNRAP. V shed 1 base and J shed 9 bases, with 7 bases lying between them. This CDR3 contains 13 residues. CDR3 residues: CASGLDRGSPLHF. As DNA, the CDR3 is TGTGCTAGTGGTTTGGATCGGGGTTCACCCCTCCACTTT.

This chain links TRBV5-1 with TRBJ1-3; D is perhaps TRBD1 (5 bases). CDR1 SGHRS and CDR2 YFSETQ come from the germline V gene. V shed 7 bases and J shed 0 bases, with 20 bases lying between them. This CDR3 region has 17 residues. The CDR3 loop reads CASPHEDNSSSGNTIYF. CDR3 bases: TGCGCCAGCCCCCACGAGGACAACTCGAGCTCTGGAAACACCATATATTTT.

The genes are TRBV9 and TRBJ2-3, with D tentatively TRBD2 (5 bases). The V end lost 1 base, the J end lost 1 base, and 10 bases lay between the germline ends. There are 15 residues in the CDR3. The germline gives CDR1 SGDLS, CDR2 YYNGEE. The CDR3 region has the DNA TGTGCCAGCAGCGTATACCACGGGGGCACAGATACGCAGTATTTT. Amino acids: CASSVYHGGTDTQYF.

The chain couples TRBV9 to TRBJ1-1; no clear D gene. Germline CDR1 is SGDLS and CDR2 is YYNGEE. The CDR3 runs to 13 residues. Trimming removed 4 bases at V and 0 bases at J, with 7 bases between. The CDR3 protein is CASSFTMNTEAFF. In nucleotides, the CDR3 is TGTGCCAGCAGCTTCACTATGAACACTGAAGCTTTCTTT.

This sequence joins TRBV7-9 and TRBJ1-1; unclear D gene. The CDR3 runs 15 residues. CDR1 is SEHNR, CDR2 FQNEAQ, per germline (reference sequence). V shed 1 base and J shed 1 base, with 10 bases lying between them. The CDR3 DNA is TGTGCCAGCAGCTTAGGTTTAGCAGGGAACACTGAAGCTTTCTTT. This translates into CASSLGLAGNTEAFF.

This clone was counted a few times. The chain employs TRBV9 and TRBJ2-3, with D perhaps TRBD2 (6 bases). The V gene lost 7 bases and the J gene lost 4 bases, with 13 bases spanning the gap. The CDR3 contains 13 residues. CDR1 is SGDLS and CDR2 is YYNGEE in the germline V gene. The CDR3 nucleotides read TGTGCCAGCGCCCCGGAGGGGCCAGATACGCAGTATTTT. This gives the protein CASAPEGPDTQYF.

The CDR3 reads CASSHTRFGGDQGYEQYF. CDR3 sequence (DNA): TGTGCCAGCAGTCATACGAGGTTTGGCGGGGATCAGGGGTACGAGCAGTACTTC. The J gene is TRBJ2-7, the V gene TRBV2; D is tentatively TRBD1 or TRBD2 (6 bases each). V was trimmed by 5 bases and J by 4 bases, leaving 27 bases between them. The CDR3 runs 18 residues. CDR1 and CDR2 from the germline V gene are SNHLY and FYNNEI.

The rearrangement uses TRBV7-2 and TRBJ1-1; no clear D. This CDR3 region has 12 residues. V lost 5 bases and J lost 8, with 12 bases in between. Germline V lookup: CDR1 SGHTA, CDR2 FQGNSA. The CDR3 DNA sequence: TGTGCCAGCAGCCCTTGGACGCAGGAAGCTTTCTTT. Translation: CASSPWTQEAFF.

The chain carries TRBV2 and TRBJ1-5, with D perhaps TRBD1 (5 bases). The CDR3 contains 14 residues. Trimming stripped 9 bases from V and 1 base from J, with 13 bases between. Germline assignment: CDR1 SNHLY and CDR2 FYNNEI. The DNA of the CDR3 is TGTGCCAGTCACGGGGGGACGAGCAATCAGCCCCAGCATTTT. This encodes CASHGGTSNQPQHF.

The chain employs TRBV2 and TRBJ2-2; D unclear. The CDR3 is 13 residues long. Germline values: CDR1 SNHLY, CDR2 FYNNEI. V was pared by 8 bases and J by 2 bases, with 9 bases between. CDR3 bases: TGTGCCAGCGATGGGCCAAACACCGGGGAGCTGTTTTTT. Translation gives CASDGPNTGELFF.

The V call is TRBV7-2, the J call TRBJ2-3, with D hard to call. The CDR3 is 15 amino acids. CDR1 and CDR2 (germline): SGHTA, FQGNSA. V was shortened by 1 base and J by 0 bases, with 8 bases between the two germline ends. CDR3 nucleotide sequence: TGTGCCAGCAGCTTAGTCGGAATTAGCACAGATACGCAGTATTTT. Translation: CASSLVGISTDTQYF.

This chain connects TRBV5-1 to TRBJ2-7; 7 bases are shared with TRBD1. The ends lost 4 bases at V and 0 bases at J; junction bases unmatched: 7. The CDR3 runs 15 residues. Germline V gene data show CDR1 as SGHRS and CDR2 as YFSETQ. CDR3: CASSLGQSHSYEQYF. CDR3 nucleotides: TGCGCCAGCAGCCTGGGACAGAGCCACTCCTACGAGCAGTACTTC. Filled out from reference TRBV5-1 and TRBJ2-7, the complete variable domain reads KAGVTQTPRYLIKTRGQQVTLSCSPISGHRSVSWYQQTPGQGLQFLFEYFSETQRNKGNFPGRFSGRQFSNSRSEMNVSTLELGDSALYLCASSLGQSHSYEQYFGPGTRLTVT.

J is TRBJ1-1 and V is TRBV7-9; D is ambiguous. This CDR3 region has 14 residues. The V end lost 2 bases, the J end lost 4 bases, and 11 bases lay between the germline ends. The germline V gene has CDR1 SEHNR and CDR2 FQNEAQ (reference sequence). DNA of the CDR3: TGTGCCAGCAGCTTATCTACATGGGGCACTGAAGCTTTCTTT. It translates to CASSLSTWGTEAFF.

This chain links TRBV5-1 with TRBJ1-2; perhaps TRBD1 as D (6 bases). CDR1 is SGHRS and CDR2 is YFSETQ in the germline V gene. This CDR3 contains 17 residues. Trimming removed 0 bases at V and 7 bases at J, with 22 bases between. CDR3 in amino acids: CASSLDSYGLQGGGYTF. The CDR3 region has the DNA TGCGCCAGCAGCTTGGATAGTTATGGTCTACAGGGTGGTGGCTACACCTTC.

The chain recombines TRBV2 with TRBJ1-4; 7 positions agree with TRBD1. Germline lookup yields CDR1 SNHLY and CDR2 FYNNEI. CDR3 length equals 16 residues. The trim removed 0 bases at V and 4 bases at J, leaving 5 bases unmatched. CDR3 sequence reads: CASSEATGTVNEKLFF. CDR3 in DNA: TGTGCCAGCAGTGAAGCCACCGGGACAGTTAATGAAAAACTGTTTTTT.

The V gene is TRBV6-5, the J gene TRBJ1-4; no reliable D call. V lost 6 bases, J lost 4 bases, and 6 bases lay in between. The CDR3 sequence is 12 residues long. Germline V gene lookup returns CDR1 MNHEY and CDR2 SVGAGI. CDR3 in DNA: TGTGCCAGCAGGCGAATTAATGAAAAACTGTTTTTT. Translation: CASRRINEKLFF.